Sequencing of this T cell receptor (beta chain) was carried out in a study of cytomegalovirus exposure and HLA in healthy donors. Note on this clone: What it recognizes is unknown.

Germline V gene lookup returns CDR1 LNHDA and CDR2 SQIVND (reference sequence). The CDR3 contains 15 residues. The V gene end was trimmed by 4 bases and the J gene end by 2 bases; junction bases not matched to a gene: 5. Study observations and caveats: Common viral pathogens (according to a later analysis) appeared linked to several of the most significant clusters. With high specificity and sensitivity, the classifier reportedly diagnosed cytomegalovirus status. Using a false discovery rate of 0.05, a later analysis showed that 15,000 to 20,000 TCR beta sequences were associated with HLA alleles. In a later analysis, the majority of CMV-associated beta chains seemingly showed HLA restriction.

PCR used 60 Vbeta primers and 13 Jbeta primers. The repertoire was sequenced with immunoSEQ multiplex PCR; TCRdb's copy has only in-frame clones and lacks some. Its table lists 85,000 or so clones. The receptor was derived from a woman younger than 45 in good health and CMV-seronegative. V is TRBV19 and J is TRBJ1-5, with TRBD1 identical over 7 bases. The sequencing input was PBMCs. The CDR3 region is CASSRRQGGNQPQHF. The CDR3 DNA sequence: TGTGCCAGTAGTAGACGACAGGGTGGCAATCAGCCCCAGCATTTT.